Each of the 12 T cell receptor beta chains below was sequenced from the same sample in a study of T cell repertoires in cytomegalovirus infection. A single record per CDR3 protein comes from TCRdb applying MiXCR to the reads. The sample lists 150,000 to 200,000 distinct CDR3 sequences, 28% occurring once. The material sequenced was PBMCs. The receptors come from a human donor in good health (CMV status not recorded). Some clones in this sample may be carry-over from other donors' samples.

This clonotype was detected only a few times. This chain connects TRBV7-2 to TRBJ2-1, with D unresolved. CDR1 and CDR2 (germline): SGHTA, FQGNSA. V lost 0 bases to trimming and J lost 7 bases, with 13 bases between them. The CDR3 runs 15 residues. The CDR3: CASSLAYSNLNEQFF. The CDR3 coding sequence is TGTGCCAGCAGCTTAGCGTACTCGAACCTAAATGAGCAGTTCTTC.

The chain joins TRBV7-4 to TRBJ2-7, with no clear D. V dropped 0 bases and J dropped 6 bases, with 3 bases sitting between them. The germline V gene has CDR1 SGHVT and CDR2 SQSDAQ. The CDR3 has 11 residues. CDR3 amino acids: CASSLALEQYF. The CDR3 DNA is TGTGCCAGCAGCTTAGCGCTCGAGCAGTACTTC.

A note on this clonotype: Germline is not matched at one junction end, which may reflect a read error. The rearrangement links TRBV4-2 to TRBJ2-2; D unclear. Germline V gives CDR1 LGHNA, CDR2 YNFKEQ. This CDR3 has 15 residues. The CDR3 sequence is CASSQDRTKTGELFF. CDR3 nucleotides: TGTGCCAGCAGCCAAGATCGGACGAAAACCGGGGAGCTGTTTTTT.

This chain joins TRBV7-9 and TRBJ1-5; unclear D gene. CDR1 SEHNR and CDR2 FQNEAQ come from the germline V gene (reference sequence). Deletions cut 3 bases from V and 11 bases from J, with 11 bases between. There are 12 residues in the CDR3. Here the CDR3 DNA reads TGTGCCAGCAGCTTGCCCGACTCGGCCCAGCATTTT. It translates to CASSLPDSAQHF.

The chain employs TRBV23-1 and TRBJ1-1; D not resolved. TRBV23-1 is an ORF for which the function is uncertain. The V gene lost 7 bases and the J gene lost 0 bases, with 15 bases spanning the gap. The CDR3 runs to 15 residues. In nucleotides, the CDR3 is TGCGCCAGCACCCCGGTGCGAAGGATGAACACTGAAGCTTTCTTT. As protein: CASTPVRRMNTEAFF.

This clonotype came up a few times. V usage is TRBV5-1 and J usage is TRBJ2-2; 12 positions match TRBD2. Germline CDR1 reads SGHRS; CDR2 reads YFSETQ. J lost 6 bases, V lost 2 bases, and 8 bases had no gene match. The CDR3 runs 17 residues. CDR3 DNA sequence: TGCGCCAGCAGCTTAACTAGCGGGGGGATTACATCCGGGGAGCTGTTTTTT. This codes for CASSLTSGGITSGELFF. The full variable domain, in which reference TRBV5-1 and TRBJ2-2 provide the parts outside the CDR3, is KAGVTQTPRYLIKTRGQQVTLSCSPISGHRSVSWYQQTPGQGLQFLFEYFSETQRNKGNFPGRFSGRQFSNSRSEMNVSTLELGDSALYLCASSLTSGGITSGELFFGEGSRLTVL.

V is TRBV7-8 and J is TRBJ1-1; a weak D match, TRBD1 (5 bases). Germline V lookup: CDR1 SGHVS, CDR2 FQNEAQ. V was clipped by 10 bases and J by 1 base, with 10 bases between them. This CDR3 is built from 12 residues. The DNA of the CDR3 is TGTGCCACCCAAACAGGGAACACTGAAGCTTTCTTT. Amino acid sequence: CATQTGNTEAFF.

Only one count was recorded for this clonotype. This rearrangement joins TRBV28 to TRBJ1-1, with D possibly being TRBD1 (6 bases). Trimming left V 6 bases short and J 0 bases short, with 23 bases between. The germline CDR1 and CDR2 sequences are MDHEN and SYDVKM. The CDR3 spans 18 residues. DNA for the CDR3: TGTGCCAGCAGCACATCACACGGACAGAGACCTTTGAACACTGAAGCTTTCTTT. It encodes CASSTSHGQRPLNTEAFF.

This clonotype has more than one count but fewer than ten. V and J are TRBV7-2 and TRBJ1-2; D is ambiguous. CDR1 is SGHTA and CDR2 is FQGNSA in the germline V gene. Trimming took off 6 bases at V and 2 bases at J, with 10 bases between the two ends. The CDR3 spans 13 residues. The CDR3 coding sequence is TGTGCCAGCAGATCCGACACGAACTATGGCTACACCTTC. Translated: CASRSDTNYGYTF.

V usage is TRBV10-3 and J usage is TRBJ2-1; a possible D gene is TRBD2 (6 bases). Trimming took off 4 bases at V and 7 bases at J, with 14 bases between the two ends. CDR1 is ENHRY and CDR2 is SYGVKD in the germline V gene. This CDR3 has 14 residues. CDR3 bases: TGTGCCATCAGTGTCGGGCTAGCGATAAATGAGCAGTTCTTC. Encoded protein: CAISVGLAINEQFF.

This clonotype appeared a few times. This chain connects TRBV4-3 to TRBJ2-2, with 9 positions matching TRBD2. This CDR3 contains 18 residues. V shed 0 bases and J 8 bases; nucleotides not matched to a gene: 13. Germline V gives CDR1 LGHNA, CDR2 YSLEER. The CDR3 here is CASSQDPSGVDVVGELFF. The CDR3 bases are TGCGCCAGCAGCCAAGACCCTAGCGGGGTCGACGTGGTTGGGGAGCTGTTTTTT.

This clonotype was counted at least ten times. CDR3 coding DNA: TGTGCCAGCCGTATCAGGCAGGGGGGAGCTGAAGCTTTCTTT. Its protein product is CASRIRQGGAEAFF. The gene calls are TRBV7-2 and TRBJ1-1; 7 nucleotides agree with TRBD1. Germline CDR1 is SGHTA and CDR2 is FQGNSA. The CDR3 has 14 residues. V shed 8 bases, J shed 6 bases, and the junction held 12 bases outside the gene matches.